This T cell receptor beta chain originates from a study of T cell responses to AZD1222 COVID-19 vaccine. V lost 5 bases, J lost 2 bases, and 3 bases stayed unmatched. Germline CDR1 MNHEY, CDR2 SVGAGI. The CDR3 spans 14 residues. Assay: immunoSEQ multiplex PCR; the TCRdb copy retains only in-frame clones and omits some. This sample has around 110,000 clones; approximately 93% occur once, and the top ten carry 2.5% to 3%. This TCR was recovered from an adult in good health. V usage is TRBV6-5 and J usage is TRBJ2-7; 10 nucleotides agree with TRBD2. The specimen was peripheral blood, collected on day 0 of AZD1222 vaccination. The CDR3 bases are TGTGCCAGCAGTAGGACTAGCGGTGCCTACGAGCAGTACTTC. This translates into CASSRTSGAYEQYF.